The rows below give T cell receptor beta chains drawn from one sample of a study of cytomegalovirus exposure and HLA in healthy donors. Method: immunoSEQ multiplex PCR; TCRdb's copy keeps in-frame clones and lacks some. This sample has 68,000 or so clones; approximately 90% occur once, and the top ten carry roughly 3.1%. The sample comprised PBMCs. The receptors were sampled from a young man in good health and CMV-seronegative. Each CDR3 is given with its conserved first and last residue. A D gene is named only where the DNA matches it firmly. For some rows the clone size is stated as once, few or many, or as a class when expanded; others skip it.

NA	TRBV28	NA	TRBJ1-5	CASSSHGTRVGQPQHF	TGTGCCAGCAGTTCACATGGGACTCGGGTAGGTCAGCCCCAGCATTTT
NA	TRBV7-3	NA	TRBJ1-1	CASSYQGAAEEAFF	TGTGCCAGCAGCTATCAAGGAGCCGCCGAAGAAGCTTTCTTT
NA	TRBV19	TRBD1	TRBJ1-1	CASTIFYNRGQNTEAFF	TGTGCCAGTACAATCTTCTATAACAGGGGGCAGAACACTGAAGCTTTCTTT
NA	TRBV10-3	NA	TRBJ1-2	CATLGIRDYGYTF	TGTGCCACCTTAGGTATCCGGGACTATGGCTACACCTTC
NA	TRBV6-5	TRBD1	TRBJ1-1	CASSSSQNRGGTEAFF	TGTGCCAGCAGTTCTTCACAAAACAGGGGAGGCACTGAAGCTTTCTTT
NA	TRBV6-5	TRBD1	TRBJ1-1	CASSQGDPNTEAFF	TGTGCCAGCTCACAGGGGGACCCGAACACTGAAGCTTTCTTT
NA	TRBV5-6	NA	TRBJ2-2	CATRRGGGGELFF	TGTGCCACCCGGAGAGGGGGGGGCGGGGAGCTGTTTTTT
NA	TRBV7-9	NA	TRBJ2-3	CASSSDSNTQYF	TGTGCCAGCAGCTCAGACTCCAATACGCAGTATTTT
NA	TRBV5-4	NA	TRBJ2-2	CASSLGLPDTGELFF	TGTGCCAGCAGCTTGGGACTACCGGACACCGGGGAGCTGTTTTTT
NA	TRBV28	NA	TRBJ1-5	CASSLPFGYSQPQHF	TGTGCCAGCAGTTTACCTTTCGGGTATAGTCAGCCCCAGCATTTT
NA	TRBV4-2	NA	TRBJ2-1	CASSHRPGVGEQFF	TGTGCCAGCAGCCATAGACCAGGGGTGGGGGAGCAGTTCTTC
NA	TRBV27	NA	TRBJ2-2	CAPEEADGELFF	TGTGCCCCCGAGGAGGCGGACGGGGAGCTGTTTTTT
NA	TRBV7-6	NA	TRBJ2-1	CASGGAHYNEQFF	TGTGCCAGCGGAGGGGCCCATTACAATGAGCAGTTCTTC
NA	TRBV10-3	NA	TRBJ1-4	CAIGWGEVIEKLFF	TGTGCCATCGGGTGGGGGGAGGTAATCGAAAAACTGTTTTTT
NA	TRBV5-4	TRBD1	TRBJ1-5	CASSAWDRDYSNQPQHF	TGTGCCAGCAGCGCTTGGGACAGAGACTATAGCAATCAGCCCCAGCATTTT
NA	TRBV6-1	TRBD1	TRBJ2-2	CASRPGQGGTGELFF	TGTGCCAGCAGACCCGGACAGGGAGGCACCGGGGAGCTGTTTTTT
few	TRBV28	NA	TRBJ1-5	CASSRDSLNQPQHF	TGTGCCAGCAGCAGAGACAGTCTCAATCAGCCCCAGCATTTT
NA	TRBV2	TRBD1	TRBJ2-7	CASSEAGRGRPYEQYF	TGTGCCAGCAGTGAAGCGGGCAGGGGGCGGCCCTACGAGCAGTACTTC
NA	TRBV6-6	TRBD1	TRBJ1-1	CASEDNRGFYTEAFF	TGTGCCAGCGAAGATAACAGGGGTTTTTACACTGAAGCTTTCTTT
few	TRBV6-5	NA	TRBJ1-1	CASAIQGQLNTEAFF	TGTGCCAGCGCTATTCAGGGCCAGTTGAACACTGAAGCTTTCTTT
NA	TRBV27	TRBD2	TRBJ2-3	CASSFIAGDPDTQYF	TGTGCCAGCAGTTTCATAGCGGGAGACCCAGATACGCAGTATTTT
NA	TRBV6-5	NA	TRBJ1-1	CASTCRTCTEAFF	TGTGCCAGCACCTGCCGGACATGCACTGAAGCTTTCTTT
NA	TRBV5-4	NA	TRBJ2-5	CASSSVGGGPGQETQYF	TGTGCCAGCAGCTCGGTGGGAGGCGGACCAGGGCAAGAGACCCAGTACTTC
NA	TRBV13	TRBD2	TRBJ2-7	CASSSARLARGYEQYF	TGTGCCAGCAGCTCGGCAAGACTAGCGAGGGGCTACGAGCAGTACTTC
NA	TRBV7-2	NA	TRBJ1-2	CASSSRGPYGYTF	TGTGCCAGCAGCTCCAGGGGTCCCTATGGCTACACCTTC
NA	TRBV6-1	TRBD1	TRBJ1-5	CASSDGDRGRWNQPQHF	TGTGCCAGCAGTGACGGGGACAGGGGGCGTTGGAATCAGCCCCAGCATTTT
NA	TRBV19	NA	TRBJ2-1	CATGLMGAYNEQFF	TGTGCCACCGGGCTTATGGGAGCCTACAATGAGCAGTTCTTC
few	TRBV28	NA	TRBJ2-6	CASSEPSGANVLTF	TGTGCCAGCAGTGAGCCGTCTGGGGCCAACGTCCTGACTTTC
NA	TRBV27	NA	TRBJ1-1	CASSFITEAFF	TGTGCCAGCAGTTTTATCACTGAAGCTTTCTTT
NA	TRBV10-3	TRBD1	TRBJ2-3	CASIDRETDTQYF	TGTGCCTCCATTGACAGGGAAACAGATACGCAGTATTTT
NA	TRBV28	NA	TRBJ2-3	CASSPPQRTGLDTQYF	TGTGCCAGCAGTCCACCCCAACGCACAGGGCTAGATACGCAGTATTTT